What follows are 17 T cell receptor beta chains derived from one specimen sequenced in a study of shared clonotypes between healthy human individuals (dated by TCRdb to 2018 to 2020). Libraries were constructed by the immunoSEQ multiplex PCR assay. The table was pulled from immuneACCESS by TCRdb, which kept in-frame rearrangements only. Such tables lose some clones; where checked, under half of the loss comes from unresolved V genes, and the rest has no known cause. Present in this sample are approximately 1,500,000 clones, approximately 98% of which were seen just once. Roughly 0.4% of the sample is taken by the ten largest. Sequencing was performed on naive CD4+ T cells sorted from blood. The sample's cell subset or site label is to be understood as: CD45RA+ positively selected. All receptors come from a man in his thirties or forties in good health.

The chain employs TRBV2 and TRBJ2-3; D is unclear. CDR3 length: 16 amino acids. In germline, CDR1 is SNHLY, CDR2 FYNNEI. V lost 4 bases, J lost 0 bases, and 14 bases lay in between. The CDR3 sequence: CASSVFGASSTDTQYF. The CDR3 DNA follows: TGTGCCAGCAGTGTCTTCGGCGCCTCTAGCACAGATACGCAGTATTTT.

The J gene is TRBJ1-4, the V gene TRBV5-5; 9 bases map to TRBD1. In germline, CDR1 is SGHKS, CDR2 YYEKEE (reference sequence). The V segment lost 0 bases and the J segment 5 bases; nucleotides outside the gene matches: 2. This CDR3 has 15 amino acids. CDR3 region: CASSLGGQGNEKLFF. The CDR3, as DNA: TGTGCCAGCAGCTTGGGGGGACAGGGAAATGAAAAACTGTTTTTT.

Written as DNA, the CDR3 is TGTGCCAGCAGCCGTTTTGCGAGGGGCGACGAGCAGTACTTC. Its protein product is CASSRFARGDEQYF. The chain is built from TRBV7-9 and TRBJ2-7; D tentatively fits TRBD1 or TRBD2 (5 bases each). V gave up 5 bases and J gave up 5 bases, with 16 bases separating them. Germline V CDR1 and CDR2: SEHNR, FQNEAQ (reference sequence). This CDR3 is built from 14 residues.

In its sample, this clone was seen once. V and J are TRBV6-4 and TRBJ1-2; D unclear. Germline V CDR1 and CDR2: MRHNA, SNTAGT. Trimming stripped 0 bases from V and 2 bases from J, with 4 bases between. The CDR3 is 13 residues long. The CDR3, as DNA: TGTGCCAGCAGTGACTCAAGGAACTATGGCTACACCTTC. Protein sequence: CASSDSRNYGYTF.

V is TRBV7-9 and J is TRBJ2-1, with D possibly being TRBD2 (5 bases). The V gene lost 1 base and the J gene lost 15 bases, with 16 bases spanning the gap. The germline gives CDR1 SEHNR, CDR2 FQNEAQ (reference sequence). The CDR3 is 13 amino acids. For the CDR3, the DNA is TGTGCCAGCAGCTTAGAGGTTGGAGTCGGAGGGTTCTTC. Encoded protein: CASSLEVGVGGFF.

This chain joins TRBV7-9 and TRBJ2-7; weak D call: TRBD1 (5 bases). This CDR3 has 14 residues. CDR1 SEHNR and CDR2 FQNEAQ come from the germline V gene (reference sequence). The V and J ends lost 8 bases and 3 bases respectively, with 17 bases between them. In DNA, the CDR3 is TGTGCCAGCGCGACAGAAAGTTGGAACTACGAGCAGTACTTC. This translates into CASATESWNYEQYF.

The chain combines TRBV2 with TRBJ2-7, with D perhaps given as TRBD1 or TRBD2 (5 bases each). CDR1 and CDR2 (germline): SNHLY, FYNNEI. This CDR3 is built from 17 residues. Trimming shortened V by 4 bases and J by 6 bases, and 25 bases separated the two germline ends. The CDR3 protein is CASSGGMRSGRSSEQYF. In nucleotides, the CDR3 is TGTGCCAGCAGTGGGGGGATGAGGAGCGGACGGAGTAGCGAGCAGTACTTC.

The chain recombines TRBV9 with TRBJ2-1, with D possibly being TRBD2 (7 bases). Germline lookup yields CDR1 SGDLS and CDR2 YYNGEE. The length of the CDR3 is 14 residues. V was pared by 2 bases and J by 9 bases, with 15 bases between. CDR3 coding DNA: TGTGCCAGCAGCGTTGCGAGGGGGAGGGGTGAGCAGTTCTTC. Encoded protein: CASSVARGRGEQFF.

The rearrangement uses TRBV7-2 and TRBJ1-1; D is unresolved. Germline V gene sequence: CDR1 SGHTA, CDR2 FQGNSA. CDR3 length equals 15 residues. V was shortened by 1 base and J by 4 bases, with 13 bases between the two germline ends. The CDR3, as DNA: TGTGCCAGCAGCTTAGGGGGTAGGGCGGGCACTGAAGCTTTCTTT. It specifies CASSLGGRAGTEAFF.

Comment on this clone: At the DNA level, this CDR3 is encoded by other sequences in the same sample as well. The V call is TRBV5-1, the J call TRBJ2-3, with 14 bases that match TRBD2. V shed 4 bases and J 6 bases; nucleotides not matched to a gene: 7. Germline assignment: CDR1 SGHRS and CDR2 YFSETQ. The CDR3 sequence is 16 residues long. CDR3 DNA sequence: TGCGCCAGCAGCCCCGGACTAGCGGGAGGAGGGGATACGCAGTATTTT. Encoded protein: CASSPGLAGGGDTQYF.

As for this clone: Within the sample, other DNA sequences also encode this same CDR3. This chain connects TRBV18 to TRBJ1-1; a weak D match, TRBD1 (5 bases). The CDR3 is made up of 14 amino acids. Germline CDR1 KGHSH, CDR2 LQKENI. The V and J ends lost 3 bases and 4 bases respectively, with 12 bases between them. CDR3 region: CASSPPGRGTEAFF. As DNA, the CDR3 is TGTGCCAGCTCACCCCCAGGGAGAGGCACTGAAGCTTTCTTT.

The V call is TRBV10-2, the J call TRBJ2-1; D gene ambiguous. This CDR3 is 12 amino acids long. V gave up 9 bases and J gave up 5 bases, with 11 bases separating them. Germline CDR1 is WSHSY and CDR2 is SAAADI. CDR3 loop: CASSVRNNEQFF. CDR3 nucleotide sequence: TGCGCCAGTTCAGTCAGGAACAATGAGCAGTTCTTC.

This clone showed up just once. The V and J genes are TRBV7-6 and TRBJ2-7, with D unresolved. The V gene's germline CDR1 is SGHVS and CDR2 FNYEAQ. The V end lost 5 bases, the J end lost 0 bases, and 11 bases lay between the germline ends. This CDR3 contains 14 residues. CDR3 residues: CASSERALSYEQYF. The CDR3 DNA reads as TGTGCCAGCAGCGAGAGAGCCCTCTCCTACGAGCAGTACTTC.

This chain joins TRBV11-3 and TRBJ2-1; 7 nucleotides match TRBD2. Germline V gene sequence: CDR1 SGHNT, CDR2 YENEEA. V lost 5 bases to trimming and J lost 0 bases; unmatched junction nucleotides: 4. The CDR3 is 15 amino acids. CDR3 DNA sequence: TGTGCCAGCAGCCCGAGCGGGAACTCCTACAATGAGCAGTTCTTC. Translation gives CASSPSGNSYNEQFF.

This chain links TRBV2 with TRBJ2-5; D might be TRBD1 or TRBD2, each matching 5 bases. Germline V CDR1 and CDR2: SNHLY, FYNNEI. Trimming pared 8 bases from V and 2 bases from J, leaving 6 bases between. The CDR3 consists of 11 residues. The chain's CDR3 is CASWGQETQYF. Here the CDR3 DNA reads TGTGCCAGCTGGGGGCAAGAGACCCAGTACTTC. The entire variable domain, with the rest obtained from reference TRBV2 and TRBJ2-5, is as follows: EPEVTQTPSHQVTQMGQEVILRCVPISNHLYFYWYRQILGQKVEFLVSFYNNEISEKSEIFDDQFSVERPDGSNFTLKIRSTKLEDSAMYFCASWGQETQYFGPGTRLLVL.

V is TRBV18 and J is TRBJ2-2, with TRBD1 matching 7 bases. J gave up 0 bases and V 0 bases, and 4 bases lay outside the gene matches. The germline CDR1 and CDR2 sequences are KGHSH and LQKENI. This CDR3 contains 17 residues. This CDR3 reads CASSPPGQPSNTGELFF. The CDR3 DNA reads as TGTGCCAGCTCACCACCGGGACAGCCATCGAACACCGGGGAGCTGTTTTTT.

This chain uses TRBV21-1 with TRBJ2-1; TRBD2 reflects the table's D call only, with no check against the DNA. TRBV21-1 is shown as a pseudogene. This CDR3 is built from 18 residues. CDR3 sequence: CASSLRPSGTATINEQFF. CDR3 in DNA: TGTGCCAGCAGCTTGCGGCCTAGCGGGACGGCCACAATCAATGAGCAGTTCTTC.